This TCR beta chain derives from a study of T cells in Graves' hyperthyroidism and ophthalmopathy. Diagnosis rested on symptoms, serum thyroxine and TRAb, thyroid ultrasound, and orbital computed tomography. The sample, blood from the first hyperthyroidism diagnosis, precedes any ophthalmopathy symptoms. Amplified TCR beta CDR3 regions derived from RNA transcripts. An initial round of RT-PCR targeting the TCR CDR3 relied on the HTBI primer set. TCRdb processed the multiplex PCR reads anew with MiXCR; each CDR3 protein has one entry. The sample yields under 300,000 distinct CDR3 sequences, more than 14% seen once. The trim removed 3 bases at V and 6 bases at J, leaving 12 bases unmatched. Germline lookup yields CDR1 MDHEN and CDR2 SYDVKM. The CDR3 is 16 residues long.

Sequencing used blood. The receptor was isolated from a woman in her thirties or forties with Graves' hyperthyroidism that later progressed to Graves' ophthalmopathy. This chain connects TRBV28 to TRBJ2-5, with 8 bases matching TRBD2. CDR3 residues: CASSLDSGLAKQTQYF. CDR3 coding DNA: TGTGCCAGCAGTTTGGATTCCGGACTAGCTAAGCAGACCCAGTACTTC.